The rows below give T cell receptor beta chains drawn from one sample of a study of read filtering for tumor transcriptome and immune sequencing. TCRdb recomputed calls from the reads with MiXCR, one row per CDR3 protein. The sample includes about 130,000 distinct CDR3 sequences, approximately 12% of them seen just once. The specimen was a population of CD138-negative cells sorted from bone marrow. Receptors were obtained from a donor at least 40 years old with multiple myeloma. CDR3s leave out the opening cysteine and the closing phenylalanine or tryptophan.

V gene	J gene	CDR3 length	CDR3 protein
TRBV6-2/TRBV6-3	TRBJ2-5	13	ASSSPGQLQETQY
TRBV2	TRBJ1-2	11	ASNPEGAYGYT
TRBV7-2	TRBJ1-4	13	ASSLAAGAHEKLF
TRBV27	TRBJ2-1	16	ASSLYQLRESSYNEQF
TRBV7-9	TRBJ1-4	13	ASSDKGATNEKLF
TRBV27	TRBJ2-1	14	ASSSSGTSGFREQF
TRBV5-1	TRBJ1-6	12	ASSSRQGNSPLH
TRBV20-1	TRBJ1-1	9	SAAAPPIAF
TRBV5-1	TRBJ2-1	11	ASGPGGPHEQF
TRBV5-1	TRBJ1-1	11	ASSLLGQDEAF
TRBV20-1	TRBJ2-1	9	SATSYNEQF
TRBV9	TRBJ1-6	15	ASSSAGQRSYNSPLH
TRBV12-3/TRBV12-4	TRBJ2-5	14	ASSFSGASGGETQY
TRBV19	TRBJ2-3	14	ASSPLRLAETDTQY
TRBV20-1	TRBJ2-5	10	SARQGEETQY
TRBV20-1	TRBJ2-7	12	SASGQGKGYEQY
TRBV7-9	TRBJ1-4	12	ASSSPGSNEKLF
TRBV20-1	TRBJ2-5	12	SARTSGGAETQY
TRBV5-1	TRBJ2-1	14	ASSLAEWDRYNEQF
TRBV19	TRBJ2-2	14	ASSIFIGLVPGELF
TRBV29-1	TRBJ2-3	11	SASGTSTDTQY
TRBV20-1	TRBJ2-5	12	SARDTRLRWTQY
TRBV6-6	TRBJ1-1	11	ASSSQGGAEAF
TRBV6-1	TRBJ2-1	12	ASSPVSSYNEQF
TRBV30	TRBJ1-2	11	AWSANKDYGYT
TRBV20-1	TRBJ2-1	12	SAPEAGIDNEQF
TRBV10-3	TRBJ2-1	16	ATGTGAGAVGSYNEQF
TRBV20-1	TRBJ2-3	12	SARSSGNSDTQY
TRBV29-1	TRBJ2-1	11	SVGTGGTNEQF
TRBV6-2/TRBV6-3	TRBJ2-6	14	ASSPTGGGIPNVLT
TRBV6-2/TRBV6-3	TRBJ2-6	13	ASDEQSSGANVLT
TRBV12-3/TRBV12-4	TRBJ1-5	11	ASSLDEIQPQH
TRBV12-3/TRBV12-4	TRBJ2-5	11	ASRTGQVGTQY